This T cell receptor (beta chain) came from a study of T cell therapy after organ transplantation. Study-wide results and caveats: Poor CD8+ T cell yield may explain few expansions in nonresponders.

As to time point: 4-8 weeks after completion of therapy. V lost 3 bases and J lost 6; bases outside the gene matches: 6. The CDR3 sequence is 14 residues long. Germline V CDR1 and CDR2: SQVTM, ANQGSEA. As concerns this clone: Its antigen is unidentified.

The data were produced by immunoSEQ multiplex PCR, yet TCRdb's version contains in-frame clones alone and is incomplete. The sample consists of 15,000 to 20,000 clones, roughly four fifths of them appearing once. Specimen: CD8+ T cells from blood, collected after autologous CMV-specific T cell therapy. The chain joins TRBV29-1 to TRBJ2-1; TRBD2 aligns across 9 bases. The receptor comes from a human patient who had received a solid organ transplant and had CMV disease. The graft donor may account for some of the T cells. CDR3 residues: CSVDTGTSINEQFF. The CDR3 coding sequence is TGCAGCGTTGATACCGGGACTAGCATCAATGAGCAGTTCTTC.